The source of this T cell receptor (beta chain) is a study of type 1 regulatory T cells. About the study: An in vitro protocol generated T-allo10, a Tr1-enriched, alloantigen-specific CD4 T cell product.

On this clonotype: The antigen is unknown.

The V gene's germline CDR1 is MNHEY and CDR2 SVGAGI. V shed 6 bases and J 3 bases; nucleotides not matched to a gene: 15. The CDR3 is made up of 17 amino acids. MiXCR was run by TCRdb on the reads, yielding one entry per CDR3 protein. Altogether 20,000 to 25,000 distinct CDR3 sequences are present, about half being singletons, with the ten largest covering around 5%. The chain recombines TRBV6-5 with TRBJ2-7; TRBD2 matches at 9 bases. The sequencing input was cultured T cells, either the whole culture or a sorted T cell fraction (not recorded which). This receptor was obtained from a human donor in good health. The DNA of the CDR3 is TGTGCCAGCAGCAGTCCGACTAGCGGTGGTGGTGGCTACGAGCAGTACTTC. It codes for CASSSPTSGGGGYEQYF.